These T cell receptor beta chains were read from a single sample in a study of control samples from healthy donors and cancer patients. Method: immunoSEQ multiplex PCR; TCRdb's copy keeps in-frame clones and lacks some. Counted here are approximately 90,000 clones, about nine tenths occurring once; the ten biggest clones make up approximately 21%. Sequenced material: blood. The source is a man aged 30-40 years in good health. Both conserved end residues are part of each CDR3. The D gene is left open where the match is weak. Not every row has a clone size; where given, it reads once, few, many or a size class.

length: 16; size: .; J: TRBJ2-1; D: TRBD2; V: TRBV3-1/TRBV3-2; DNA: TGTGCCAGCAGCCAAGATCTAGCGGGGTTAGTAAATGAGCAGTTCTTC; CDR3: CASSQDLAGLVNEQFF
length: 17; size: .; J: TRBJ1-2; D: .; V: TRBV11-2; DNA: TGTGCCAGCAGCCTAAGGACACGAACCCCGGTTGGCTATGGCTACACCTTC; CDR3: CASSLRTRTPVGYGYTF
length: 12; size: .; J: TRBJ2-7; D: .; V: TRBV5-4; DNA: TGTGCCAGCAGCTTGGGGGGATACGAGCAGTACTTC; CDR3: CASSLGGYEQYF
length: 15; size: .; J: TRBJ2-1; D: TRBD1; V: TRBV18; DNA: TGTGCCAGCTCACCAGGGCAGGGGGCCTACAATGAGCAGTTCTTC; CDR3: CASSPGQGAYNEQFF
length: 14; size: .; J: TRBJ1-2; D: .; V: TRBV5-1; DNA: TGCGCCAGCAGCTTGGGCAGTTCTAACTATGGCTACACCTTC; CDR3: CASSLGSSNYGYTF
length: 13; size: .; J: TRBJ1-1; D: .; V: TRBV30; DNA: TGTGCCTGGAGTTGGGGGGGGAACACTGAAGCTTTCTTT; CDR3: CAWSWGGNTEAFF
length: 13; size: once; J: TRBJ2-1; D: .; V: TRBV30; DNA: TGTGCCTGGAGTTTGGGGGCGGACAATGAGCAGTTCTTC; CDR3: CAWSLGADNEQFF
length: 15; size: .; J: TRBJ2-2; D: .; V: TRBV10-3; DNA: TGTGCCATCAGTGAGCCAACAGGGAACACCGGGGAGCTGTTTTTT; CDR3: CAISEPTGNTGELFF
length: 12; size: .; J: TRBJ2-2; D: .; V: TRBV28; DNA: TGTGCCAGCAGTCCGAACACCGGGGAGCTGTTTTTT; CDR3: CASSPNTGELFF
length: 16; size: .; J: TRBJ2-5; D: TRBD2; V: TRBV5-6; DNA: TGTGCCAGCAGCTTGGTGACTAGCGGGCCCTTCGGGACCCAGTACTTC; CDR3: CASSLVTSGPFGTQYF
length: 14; size: .; J: TRBJ1-2; D: .; V: TRBV5-1; DNA: TGCGCCAGCAGCTTGGAAAGGGCAAGCTATGGCTACACCTTC; CDR3: CASSLERASYGYTF
length: 16; size: .; J: TRBJ2-4; D: TRBD1; V: TRBV10-3; DNA: TGTGCCATCAGTGAGACGGGACAGACCAGAACGGACATTCAGTACTTC; CDR3: CAISETGQTRTDIQYF
length: 13; size: .; J: TRBJ2-1; D: .; V: TRBV24-1; DNA: TGTGCCACCAGACACACGATGAGCAATGAGCAGTTCTTC; CDR3: CATRHTMSNEQFF
length: 19; size: once; J: TRBJ2-1; D: TRBD2; V: TRBV10-1; DNA: TGCGCCAGCAGCGCCCCGACTAGCGGGGGGGTGAGCTCCTACAATGAGCAGTTCTTC; CDR3: CASSAPTSGGVSSYNEQFF
length: 13; size: once; J: TRBJ1-2; D: .; V: TRBV6-4; DNA: TGTGCCAGTTCCCCACAGGAGAACTATGGCTACACCTTC; CDR3: CASSPQENYGYTF
length: 13; size: few; J: TRBJ2-3; D: .; V: TRBV19; DNA: TGTGCCAGTAGTAGGGGGTTGGCAGATACGCAGTATTTT; CDR3: CASSRGLADTQYF
length: 13; size: .; J: TRBJ2-5; D: .; V: TRBV18; DNA: TGTGCCACGGCGGGGGCCGCCACGGAGACCCAGTACTTC; CDR3: CATAGAATETQYF
length: 14; size: .; J: TRBJ1-4; D: .; V: TRBV30; DNA: TGTGCCTGGAGTGTAGGCAGCAATAATGAAAAACTGTTTTTT; CDR3: CAWSVGSNNEKLFF
length: 17; size: .; J: TRBJ1-4; D: .; V: TRBV28; DNA: TGTGCCAGCAGTTCGCCCCAGCTCAGGGGAGCTAATGAAAAACTGTTTTTT; CDR3: CASSSPQLRGANEKLFF
length: 15; size: .; J: TRBJ1-5; D: TRBD1; V: TRBV5-6; DNA: TGTGCCAGCAGCTTACAGGGGGCCATGATCAGGCCCCAGCATTTT; CDR3: CASSLQGAMIRPQHF
length: 14; size: few; J: TRBJ1-5; D: .; V: TRBV3-1/TRBV3-2; DNA: TGTGCCAGCAGCCAAGGGTCTGGCAATCAGCCCCAGCATTTT; CDR3: CASSQGSGNQPQHF
length: 13; size: many; J: TRBJ1-1; D: .; V: TRBV27; DNA: TGTGCCAGCAGTTCTCCCAGGGGTACTGAAGCTTTCTTT; CDR3: CASSSPRGTEAFF
length: 15; size: .; J: TRBJ1-4; D: .; V: TRBV19; DNA: TGTGCCAGTAGTCCGACGGCAGGGGATTATGAAAAACTGTTTTTT; CDR3: CASSPTAGDYEKLFF
length: 12; size: .; J: TRBJ1-4; D: .; V: TRBV23-1; DNA: TGCGCCAGCACCCAGGGGAGGGAAAAACTGTTTTTT; CDR3: CASTQGREKLFF
length: 14; size: .; J: TRBJ2-2; D: TRBD1; V: TRBV12-5; DNA: TGTGCTAGTGGTCCCGGACAGGTCACCGGGGAGCTGTTTTTT; CDR3: CASGPGQVTGELFF
length: 11; size: .; J: TRBJ2-1; D: .; V: TRBV30; DNA: TGTGCCTGGAGTGTACAAGGGGAGCAGTTCTTC; CDR3: CAWSVQGEQFF
length: 14; size: .; J: TRBJ1-6; D: TRBD1; V: TRBV6-5; DNA: TGTGCCAGCAGTTACTCACGGGACAGAACACCCCTCCACTTT; CDR3: CASSYSRDRTPLHF
length: 16; size: .; J: TRBJ2-3; D: TRBD2; V: TRBV10-3; DNA: TGTGCCATCACGGGTAGCGGGGGGGTTAGCACAGATACGCAGTATTTT; CDR3: CAITGSGGVSTDTQYF
length: 16; size: .; J: TRBJ2-2; D: TRBD2; V: TRBV9; DNA: TGTGCCAGCACCCTAGCGGGGGGGCTTCACACCGGGGAGCTGTTTTTT; CDR3: CASTLAGGLHTGELFF
length: 15; size: .; J: TRBJ1-5; D: .; V: TRBV19; DNA: TGTGCCAGTAACCCTGGCACAGGGATGAATCAGCCCCAGCATTTT; CDR3: CASNPGTGMNQPQHF
length: 15; size: .; J: TRBJ2-1; D: TRBD2; V: TRBV7-8; DNA: TGTGCCAGCAGCTTAGTGGCGGGGGGGCCCGATGAGCAGTTCTTC; CDR3: CASSLVAGGPDEQFF
length: 15; size: .; J: TRBJ1-6; D: TRBD1; V: TRBV7-9; DNA: TGTGCCAGCAGCTTAGAAGGGACAGCCAATTCACCCCTCCACTTT; CDR3: CASSLEGTANSPLHF
length: 14; size: .; J: TRBJ1-1; D: .; V: TRBV4-2; DNA: TGTGCCAGCAGCCAGATAGACAGCCACAGGTACGCTTTCTTT; CDR3: CASSQIDSHRYAFF
length: 16; size: .; J: TRBJ1-3; D: .; V: TRBV5-1; DNA: TGCGCCAGCAGCTTGGCGGGCCCGAGCTCTGGAAACACCATATATTTT; CDR3: CASSLAGPSSGNTIYF